This is a list of T cell receptor beta chains from one sample in a study of blood T cell dynamics during melanoma immunotherapy. The repertoire was sequenced with immunoSEQ multiplex PCR; TCRdb's copy has only in-frame clones and lacks some. The sample has some 14,000 clones, around 90% seen once; the top ten hold 0.92%. The sample was blood, taken from a patient treated with checkpoint blockade. The receptors stem from a human donor with melanoma. Both conserved end residues are trimmed from each CDR3.

cdr3_aa | j_call | v_call
ASSLAGQRENTEAF | TRBJ1-1 | TRBV11-2
ASTTVVQETQY | TRBJ2-5 | TRBV6-8
ASSLGGLAF | TRBJ1-1 | TRBV7-8
ASTETLAFHEQF | TRBJ2-1 | TRBV7-8
ASSLRGRSGNTIY | TRBJ1-3 | TRBV28
ASSQVLAGKYEQY | TRBJ2-7 | TRBV4-1
ASSPSGIRTDTQY | TRBJ2-3 | TRBV7-2
ASRRLGLMDTDTQY | TRBJ2-3 | TRBV19
ASKVGQGVLASTGELF | TRBJ2-2 | TRBV2
ASSLDIGRDTGELF | TRBJ2-2 | TRBV5-1
ASRSELGTDTQY | TRBJ2-3 | TRBV5-1
ASSLAREADGTQY | TRBJ2-5 | TRBV5-1
ASTLTGTDSPLH | TRBJ1-6 | TRBV5-1
ASGQTNTGELF | TRBJ2-2 | TRBV11-2
ASSPGGDTEAF | TRBJ1-1 | TRBV18
AWTAGLAVYNEQF | TRBJ2-1 | TRBV30
ASSIQGNYGYT | TRBJ1-2 | TRBV19
ASSVNRQWTPVGTEAF | TRBJ1-1 | TRBV19
ASSLGEGYEQF | TRBJ2-1 | TRBV5-1
ASSVDGGRGQPQH | TRBJ1-5 | TRBV9
ASTTGNSPLH | TRBJ1-6 | TRBV18
ASSSQLIGPYGYT | TRBJ1-2 | TRBV5-4
AIRTYNYGYT | TRBJ1-2 | TRBV10-3
ASSSGQGGNQPQH | TRBJ1-5 | TRBV5-1
ASSYDSKAGETQY | TRBJ2-5 | TRBV6-6
ASSPIGQGTDTQY | TRBJ2-3 | TRBV28
ASASGRRDGEQY | TRBJ2-7 | TRBV7-9
ASSPRQGNTEAF | TRBJ1-1 | TRBV6-6